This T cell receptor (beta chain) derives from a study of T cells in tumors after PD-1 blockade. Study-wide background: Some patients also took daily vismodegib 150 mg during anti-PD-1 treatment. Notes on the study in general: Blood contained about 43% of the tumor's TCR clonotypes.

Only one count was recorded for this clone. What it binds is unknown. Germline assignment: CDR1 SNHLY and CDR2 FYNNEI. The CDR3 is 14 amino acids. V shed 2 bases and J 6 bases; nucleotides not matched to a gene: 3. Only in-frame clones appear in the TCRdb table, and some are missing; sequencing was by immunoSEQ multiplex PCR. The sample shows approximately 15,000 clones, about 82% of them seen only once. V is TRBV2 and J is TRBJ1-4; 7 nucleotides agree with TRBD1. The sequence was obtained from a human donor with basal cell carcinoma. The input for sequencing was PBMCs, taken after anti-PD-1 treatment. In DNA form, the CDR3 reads TGTGCCAGCAGTGAAAGTACAGGGGATGAAAAACTGTTTTTT. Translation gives CASSESTGDEKLFF.